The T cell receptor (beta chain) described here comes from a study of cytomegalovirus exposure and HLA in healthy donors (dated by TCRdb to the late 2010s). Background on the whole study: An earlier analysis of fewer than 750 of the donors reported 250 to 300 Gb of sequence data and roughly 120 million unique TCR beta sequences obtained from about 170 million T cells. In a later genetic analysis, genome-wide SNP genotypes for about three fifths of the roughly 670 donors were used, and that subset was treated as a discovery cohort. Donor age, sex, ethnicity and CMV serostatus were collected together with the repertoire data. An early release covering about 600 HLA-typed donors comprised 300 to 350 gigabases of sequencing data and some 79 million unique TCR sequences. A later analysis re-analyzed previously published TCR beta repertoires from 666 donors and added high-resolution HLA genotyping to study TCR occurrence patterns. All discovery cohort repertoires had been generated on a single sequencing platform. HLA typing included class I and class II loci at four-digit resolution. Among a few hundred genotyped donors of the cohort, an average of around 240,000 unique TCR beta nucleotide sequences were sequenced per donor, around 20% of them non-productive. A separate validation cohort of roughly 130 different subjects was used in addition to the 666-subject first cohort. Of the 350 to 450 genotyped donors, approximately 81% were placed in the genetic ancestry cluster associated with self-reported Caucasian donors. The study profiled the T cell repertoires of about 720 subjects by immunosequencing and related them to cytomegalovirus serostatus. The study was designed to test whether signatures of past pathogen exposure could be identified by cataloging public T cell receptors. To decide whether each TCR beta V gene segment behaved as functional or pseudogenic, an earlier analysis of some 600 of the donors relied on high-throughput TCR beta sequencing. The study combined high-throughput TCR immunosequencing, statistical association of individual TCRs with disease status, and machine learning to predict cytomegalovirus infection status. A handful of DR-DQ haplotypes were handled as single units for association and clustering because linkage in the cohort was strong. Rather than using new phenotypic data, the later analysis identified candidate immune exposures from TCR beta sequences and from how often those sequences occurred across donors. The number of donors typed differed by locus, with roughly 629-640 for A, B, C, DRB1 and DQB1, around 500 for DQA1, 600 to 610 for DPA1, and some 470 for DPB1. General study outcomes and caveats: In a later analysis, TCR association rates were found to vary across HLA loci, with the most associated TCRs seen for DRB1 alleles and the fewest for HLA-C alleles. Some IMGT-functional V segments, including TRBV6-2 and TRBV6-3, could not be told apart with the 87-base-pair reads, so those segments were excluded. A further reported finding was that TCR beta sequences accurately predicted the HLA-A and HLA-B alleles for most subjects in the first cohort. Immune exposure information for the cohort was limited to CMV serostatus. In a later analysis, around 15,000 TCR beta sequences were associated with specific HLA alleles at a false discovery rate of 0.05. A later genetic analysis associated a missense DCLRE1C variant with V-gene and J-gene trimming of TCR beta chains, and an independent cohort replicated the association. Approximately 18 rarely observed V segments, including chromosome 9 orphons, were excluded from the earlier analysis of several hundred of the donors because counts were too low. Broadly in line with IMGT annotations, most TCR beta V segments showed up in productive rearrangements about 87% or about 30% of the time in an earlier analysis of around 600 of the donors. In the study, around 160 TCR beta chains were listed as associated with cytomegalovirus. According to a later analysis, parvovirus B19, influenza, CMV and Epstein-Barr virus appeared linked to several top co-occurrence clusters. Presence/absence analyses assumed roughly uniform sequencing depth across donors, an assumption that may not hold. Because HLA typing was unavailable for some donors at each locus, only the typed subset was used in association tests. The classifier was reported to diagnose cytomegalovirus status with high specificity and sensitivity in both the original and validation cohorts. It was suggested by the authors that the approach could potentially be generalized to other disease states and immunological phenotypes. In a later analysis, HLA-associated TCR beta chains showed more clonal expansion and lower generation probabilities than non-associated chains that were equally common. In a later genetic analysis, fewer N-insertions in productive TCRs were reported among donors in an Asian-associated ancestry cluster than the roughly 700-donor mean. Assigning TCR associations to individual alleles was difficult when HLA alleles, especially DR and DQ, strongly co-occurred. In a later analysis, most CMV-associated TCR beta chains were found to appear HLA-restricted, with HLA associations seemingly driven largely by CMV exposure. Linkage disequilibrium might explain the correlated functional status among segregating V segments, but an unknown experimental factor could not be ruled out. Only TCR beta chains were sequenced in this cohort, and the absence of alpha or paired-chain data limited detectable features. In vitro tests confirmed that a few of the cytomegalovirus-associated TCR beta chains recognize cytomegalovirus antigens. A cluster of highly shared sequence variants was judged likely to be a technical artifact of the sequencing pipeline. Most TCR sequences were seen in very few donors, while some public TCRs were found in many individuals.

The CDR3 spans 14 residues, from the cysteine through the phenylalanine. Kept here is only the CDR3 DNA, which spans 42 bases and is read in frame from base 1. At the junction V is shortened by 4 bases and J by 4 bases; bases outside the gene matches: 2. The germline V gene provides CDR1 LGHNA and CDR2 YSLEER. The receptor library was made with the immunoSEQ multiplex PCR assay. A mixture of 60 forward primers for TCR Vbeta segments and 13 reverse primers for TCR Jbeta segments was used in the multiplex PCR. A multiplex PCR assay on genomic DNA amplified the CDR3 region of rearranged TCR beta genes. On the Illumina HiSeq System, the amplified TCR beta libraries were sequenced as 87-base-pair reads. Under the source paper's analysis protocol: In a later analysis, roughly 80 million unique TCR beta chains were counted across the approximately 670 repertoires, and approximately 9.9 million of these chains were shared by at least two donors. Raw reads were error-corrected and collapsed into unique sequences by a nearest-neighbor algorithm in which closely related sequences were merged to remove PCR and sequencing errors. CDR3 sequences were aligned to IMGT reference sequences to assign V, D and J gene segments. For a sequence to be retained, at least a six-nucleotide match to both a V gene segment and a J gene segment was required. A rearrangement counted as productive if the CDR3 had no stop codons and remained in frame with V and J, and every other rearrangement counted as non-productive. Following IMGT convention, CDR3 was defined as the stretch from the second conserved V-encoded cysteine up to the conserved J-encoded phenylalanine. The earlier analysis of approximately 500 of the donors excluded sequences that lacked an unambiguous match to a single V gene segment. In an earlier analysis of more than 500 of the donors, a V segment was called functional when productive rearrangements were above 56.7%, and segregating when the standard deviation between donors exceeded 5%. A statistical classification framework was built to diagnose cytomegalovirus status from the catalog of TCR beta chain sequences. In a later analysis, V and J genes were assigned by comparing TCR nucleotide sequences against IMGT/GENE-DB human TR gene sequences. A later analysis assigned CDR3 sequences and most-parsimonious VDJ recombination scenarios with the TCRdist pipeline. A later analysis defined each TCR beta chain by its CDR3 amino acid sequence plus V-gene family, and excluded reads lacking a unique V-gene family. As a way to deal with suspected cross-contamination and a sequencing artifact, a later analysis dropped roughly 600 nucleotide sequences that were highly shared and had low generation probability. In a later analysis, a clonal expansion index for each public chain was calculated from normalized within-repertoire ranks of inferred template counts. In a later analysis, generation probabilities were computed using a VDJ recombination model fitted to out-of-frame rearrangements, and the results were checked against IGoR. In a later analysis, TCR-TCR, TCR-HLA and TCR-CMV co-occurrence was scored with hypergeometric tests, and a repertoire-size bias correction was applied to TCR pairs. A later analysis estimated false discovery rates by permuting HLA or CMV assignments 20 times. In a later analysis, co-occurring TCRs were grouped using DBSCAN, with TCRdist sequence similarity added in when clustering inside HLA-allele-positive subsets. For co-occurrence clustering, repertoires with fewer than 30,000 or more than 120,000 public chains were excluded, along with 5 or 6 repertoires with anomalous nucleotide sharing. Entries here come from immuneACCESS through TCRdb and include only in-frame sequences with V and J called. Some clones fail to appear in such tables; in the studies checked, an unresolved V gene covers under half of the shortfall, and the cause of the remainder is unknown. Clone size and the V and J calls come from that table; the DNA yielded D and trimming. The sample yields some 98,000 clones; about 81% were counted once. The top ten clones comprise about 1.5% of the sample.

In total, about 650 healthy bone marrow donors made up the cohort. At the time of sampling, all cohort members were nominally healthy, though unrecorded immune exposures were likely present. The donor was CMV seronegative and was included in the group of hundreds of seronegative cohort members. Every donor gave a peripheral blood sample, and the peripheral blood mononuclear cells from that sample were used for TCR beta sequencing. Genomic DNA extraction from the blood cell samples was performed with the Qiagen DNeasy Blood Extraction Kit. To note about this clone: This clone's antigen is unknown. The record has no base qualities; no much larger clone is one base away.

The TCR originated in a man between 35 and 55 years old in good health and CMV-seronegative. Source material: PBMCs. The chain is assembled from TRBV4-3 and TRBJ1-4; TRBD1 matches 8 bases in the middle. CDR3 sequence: CASSRGQGNEKLFF. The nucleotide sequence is TGCGCCAGCAGCCGAGGACAGGGTAATGAAAAACTGTTTTTT.